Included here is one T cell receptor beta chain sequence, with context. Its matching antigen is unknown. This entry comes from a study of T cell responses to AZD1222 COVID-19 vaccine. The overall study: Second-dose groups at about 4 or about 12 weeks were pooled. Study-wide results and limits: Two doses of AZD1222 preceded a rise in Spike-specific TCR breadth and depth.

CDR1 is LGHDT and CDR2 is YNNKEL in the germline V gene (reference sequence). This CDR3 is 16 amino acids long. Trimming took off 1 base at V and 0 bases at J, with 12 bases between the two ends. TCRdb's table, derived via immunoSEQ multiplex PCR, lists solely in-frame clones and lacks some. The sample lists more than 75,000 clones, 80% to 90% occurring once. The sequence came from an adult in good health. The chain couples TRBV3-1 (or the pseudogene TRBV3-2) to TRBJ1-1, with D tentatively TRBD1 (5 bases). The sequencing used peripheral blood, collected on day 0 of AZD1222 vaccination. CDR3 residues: CASSQGKGRMNTEAFF. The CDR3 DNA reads TGTGCCAGCAGCCAAGGGAAGGGGCGCATGAACACTGAAGCTTTCTTT.